This T cell receptor beta chain was sequenced during a study of OX40 agonist ivuxolimab in advanced cancers. Regarding the complete study: The costimulatory receptor OX40 (CD134) was targeted by ivuxolimab, a fully human IgG2 agonistic monoclonal antibody. The point of sequencing TCRbeta in the periphery was to test whether ivuxolimab changed TCR sequence diversity and drove clonal T-cell expansion. Partial responses occurred in three dose-escalation patients, of whom one had hepatocellular carcinoma and two had cutaneous melanoma. In the dose-escalation cohort, over 65% of patients were male, and the mean age was around 60 years, with a range of roughly 20 to 80. Patients were allowed to have had prior anti-PD-1, anti-PD-L1 or anti-CTLA-4 therapy, and around 37% of the dose-escalation patients had previously received checkpoint inhibitors. Intravenous ivuxolimab was administered to patients every 2 weeks at six dose levels: 0.01, 0.1, 0.3, 1.5, 3 and 10 mg/kg. The monotherapy dose-escalation portion (N = 52 patients) of the phase I ivuxolimab trial is reported in the paper. Of the roughly 54 patients in dose escalation, about 20 had hepatocellular carcinoma, roughly 15 had melanoma, 9 had renal cell carcinoma and 9 had head and neck cancer.

Patients with autoimmune disease history or receiving systemic immunosuppression were excluded from the trial. Peripheral blood for TCR sequencing was drawn from every dose cohort at baseline, at cycle 4 day 1 and at cycle 7 day 1. The samples were drawn from a first-in-human, open-label, multicenter phase I dose-escalation trial of ivuxolimab. The trial enrolled adults with locally advanced or metastatic head and neck squamous cell, hepatocellular, melanoma or renal cell carcinoma. Before TCR sequencing, CD4+ T cells and CD8+ T cells were sorted from peripheral blood as separate populations. To sequence the TCRbeta CDR3 region, genomic DNA was isolated from the sorted cells. TCRbeta CDR3 regions were sequenced using the immunoSEQ Assay. TCRdb took over this immuneACCESS table, retaining in-frame rearrangements with V and J assigned. Such tables are incomplete; in checked studies, under half of the missing clones stem from an unresolved V gene, and the remainder is unexplained. The table for this sample lists 65,000 to 90,000 clones; 86% of them were counted only once. The ten largest make up roughly 0.68% of the sample.

Beyond this particular receptor, the publication reports: At doses of 0.1 to 3.0 mg/kg, clonal expansion of both CD4+ and CD8+ T cells in blood was seen between baseline and week 6. Low levels of normalized T-cell clonal expansion were also seen in some nonresponding patients. Antigen specificity was not determined for the clonally expanded peripheral T cells. After ivuxolimab, CD8+ T cells had more expanded clones than CD4+ T cells on average. In the 0.1-3.0 mg/kg groups, partial responders had among the lowest normalized peripheral clonal expansion, particularly in CD8+ T cells.

To note about this clone: Its antigen remains unidentified. One base away there is no much larger clone; base qualities are not given.

V loses 0 bases, J loses 4 bases, and the germline ends lie 18 bases apart. From its cysteine to its phenylalanine, the CDR3 spans 17 amino acids. This entry keeps only the CDR3 DNA: 51 bases, framed from base 1. According to the germline V gene, CDR1 reads KGHSY and CDR2 reads FQNENV. This sample comprised CD4+ or CD8+ T cells sorted from blood, obtained in a trial of the OX40 agonist ivuxolimab. The TCR originated in an adult with an advanced solid tumor such as melanoma, head and neck, liver or kidney cancer. The V gene is TRBV16 and the J gene is TRBJ1-2, and perhaps TRBD1 as D gene, on 5 matching bases. The nucleotide sequence is TGTGCCAGCAGCCAATCGTCTGCCCTGATCGGGGGCTATGGCTACACCTTC. Translated, it reads CASSQSSALIGGYGYTF.